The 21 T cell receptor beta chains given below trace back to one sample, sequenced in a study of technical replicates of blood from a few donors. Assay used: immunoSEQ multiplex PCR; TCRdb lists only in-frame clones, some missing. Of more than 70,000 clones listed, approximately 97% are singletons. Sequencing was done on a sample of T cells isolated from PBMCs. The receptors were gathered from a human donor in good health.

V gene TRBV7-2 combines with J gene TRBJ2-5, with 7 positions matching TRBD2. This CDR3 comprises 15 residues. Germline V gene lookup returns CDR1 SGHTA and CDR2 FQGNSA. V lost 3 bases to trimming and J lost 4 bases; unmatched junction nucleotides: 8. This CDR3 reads CASSFLGGTRETQYF. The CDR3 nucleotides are TGTGCCAGCAGCTTTTTGGGAGGGACTCGAGAGACCCAGTACTTC.

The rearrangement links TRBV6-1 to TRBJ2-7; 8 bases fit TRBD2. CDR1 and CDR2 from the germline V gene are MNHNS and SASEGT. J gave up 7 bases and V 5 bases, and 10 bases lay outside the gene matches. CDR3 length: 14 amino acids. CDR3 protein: CASSFTGGEWEQYF. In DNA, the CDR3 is TGTGCCAGCAGTTTTACGGGAGGGGAATGGGAGCAGTACTTC.

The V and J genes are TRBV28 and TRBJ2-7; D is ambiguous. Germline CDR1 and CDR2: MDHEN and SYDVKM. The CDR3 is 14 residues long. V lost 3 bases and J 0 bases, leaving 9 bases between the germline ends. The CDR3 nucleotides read TGTGCCAGCAGTTTTCCCCGACACTCCTACGAGCAGTACTTC. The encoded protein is CASSFPRHSYEQYF.

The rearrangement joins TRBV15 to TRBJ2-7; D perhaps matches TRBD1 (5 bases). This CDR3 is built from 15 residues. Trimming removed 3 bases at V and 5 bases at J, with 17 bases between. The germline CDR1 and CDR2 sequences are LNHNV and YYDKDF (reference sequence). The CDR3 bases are TGTGCCACCAGCAGCAAACAGGAAAATGTGCACGAGCAGTACTTC. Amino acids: CATSSKQENVHEQYF.

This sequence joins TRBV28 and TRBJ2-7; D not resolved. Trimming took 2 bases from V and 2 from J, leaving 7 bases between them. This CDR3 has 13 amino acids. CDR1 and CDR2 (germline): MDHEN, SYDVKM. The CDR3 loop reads CASSLIQTYEQYF. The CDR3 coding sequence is TGTGCCAGCAGTTTAATACAGACCTACGAGCAGTACTTC.

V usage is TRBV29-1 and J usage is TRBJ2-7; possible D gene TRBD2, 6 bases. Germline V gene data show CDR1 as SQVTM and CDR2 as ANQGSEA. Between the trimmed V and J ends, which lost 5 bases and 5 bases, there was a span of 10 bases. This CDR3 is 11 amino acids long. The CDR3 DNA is TGCAGCGTTCGGGGGTCCCACGAGCAGTACTTC. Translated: CSVRGSHEQYF.

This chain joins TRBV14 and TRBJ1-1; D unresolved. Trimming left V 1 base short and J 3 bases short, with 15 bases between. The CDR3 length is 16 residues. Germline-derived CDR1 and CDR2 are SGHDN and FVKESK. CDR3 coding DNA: TGTGCCAGCAGCCAAGGGAGGGTCAAGGGTTACACTGAAGCTTTCTTT. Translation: CASSQGRVKGYTEAFF.

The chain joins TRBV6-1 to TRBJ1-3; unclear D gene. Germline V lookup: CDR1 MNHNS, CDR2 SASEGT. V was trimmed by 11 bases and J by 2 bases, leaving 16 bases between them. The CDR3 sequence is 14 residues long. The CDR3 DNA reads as TGTGCCGGGAGTGCGGGGTCTGCTGGAAACACCATATATTTT. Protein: CAGSAGSAGNTIYF.

The CDR3 nucleotides read TGCGCCAGCAGCTTCGGGGTAAGACAGGGAATTGTTGAGCAGTTCTTC. Amino acids: CASSFGVRQGIVEQFF. V is TRBV5-1 and J is TRBJ2-1, with TRBD1 identical over 7 bases. Germline V lookup: CDR1 SGHRS, CDR2 YFSETQ. The CDR3 has 16 residues. V dropped 2 bases and J dropped 9; count of bases not matched to a gene: 14. Based on the CDR3 plus reference TRBV5-1 and TRBJ2-1, the full variable domain is KAGVTQTPRYLIKTRGQQVTLSCSPISGHRSVSWYQQTPGQGLQFLFEYFSETQRNKGNFPGRFSGRQFSNSRSEMNVSTLELGDSALYLCASSFGVRQGIVEQFFGPGTRLTVL.

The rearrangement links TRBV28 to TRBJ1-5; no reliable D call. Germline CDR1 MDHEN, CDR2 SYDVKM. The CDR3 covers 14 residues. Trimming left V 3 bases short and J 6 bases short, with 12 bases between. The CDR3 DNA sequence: TGTGCCAGCAGTTTTGGCAGGCTAGCTCAGCCCCAGCATTTT. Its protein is CASSFGRLAQPQHF.

The chain's CDR3 is CASSQGGENTEAFF. The CDR3, as DNA: TGTGCCAGCAGCCAGGGTGGTGAGAACACTGAAGCTTTCTTT. The gene calls are TRBV7-3 and TRBJ1-1; D perhaps matches TRBD1 (5 bases). CDR1 and CDR2 (germline): SGHTA, FQGTGA. This CDR3 has 14 residues. Trimming took 5 bases from V and 1 from J, leaving 11 bases between them.

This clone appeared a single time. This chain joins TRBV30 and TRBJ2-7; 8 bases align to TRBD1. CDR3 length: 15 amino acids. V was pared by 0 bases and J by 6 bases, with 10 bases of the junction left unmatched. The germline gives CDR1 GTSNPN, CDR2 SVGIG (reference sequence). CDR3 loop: CAWSVPDRDSGEQYF. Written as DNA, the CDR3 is TGTGCCTGGAGTGTACCGGACAGGGATTCTGGCGAGCAGTACTTC.

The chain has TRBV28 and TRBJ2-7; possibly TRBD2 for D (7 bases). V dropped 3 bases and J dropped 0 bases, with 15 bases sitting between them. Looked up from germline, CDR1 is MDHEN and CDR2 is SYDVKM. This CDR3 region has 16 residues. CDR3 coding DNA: TGTGCCAGCAGTTTCTCCGGGGGGCGGAGCTCCTACGAGCAGTACTTC. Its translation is CASSFSGGRSSYEQYF.

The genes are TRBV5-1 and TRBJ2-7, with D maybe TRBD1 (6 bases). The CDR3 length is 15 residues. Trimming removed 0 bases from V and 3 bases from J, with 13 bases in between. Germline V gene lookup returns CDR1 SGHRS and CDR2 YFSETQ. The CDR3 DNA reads TGCGCCAGCAGCTTGGCCCCGGACAGATTCTACGAGCAGTACTTC. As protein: CASSLAPDRFYEQYF.

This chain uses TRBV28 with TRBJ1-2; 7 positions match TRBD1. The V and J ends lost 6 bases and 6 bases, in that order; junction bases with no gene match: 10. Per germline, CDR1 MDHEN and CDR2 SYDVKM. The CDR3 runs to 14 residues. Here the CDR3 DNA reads TGTGCCAGCAGCCGAGGCGGACAGGTCAATGGCTACACCTTC. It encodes CASSRGGQVNGYTF.

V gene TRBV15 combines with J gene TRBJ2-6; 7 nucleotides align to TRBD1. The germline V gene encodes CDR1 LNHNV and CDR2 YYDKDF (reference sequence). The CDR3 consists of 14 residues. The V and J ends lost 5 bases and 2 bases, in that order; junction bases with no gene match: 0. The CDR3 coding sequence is TGTGCCACCAGCGACAGGGCTGGGGCCAACGTCCTGACTTTC. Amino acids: CATSDRAGANVLTF.

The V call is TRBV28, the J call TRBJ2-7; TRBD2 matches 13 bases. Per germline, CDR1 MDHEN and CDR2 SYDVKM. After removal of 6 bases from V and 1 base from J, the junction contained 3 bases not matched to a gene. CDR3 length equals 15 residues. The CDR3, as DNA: TGTGCCAGCAGCGGACTAGCGGGAGTATCCTACGAGCAGTACTTC. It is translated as CASSGLAGVSYEQYF.

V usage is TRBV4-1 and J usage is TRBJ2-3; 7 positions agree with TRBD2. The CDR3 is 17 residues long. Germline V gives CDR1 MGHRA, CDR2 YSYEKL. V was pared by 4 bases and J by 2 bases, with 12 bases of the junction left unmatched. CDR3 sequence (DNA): TGCGCCAGCAGCCCCATGACTAGCTCTCTGATCACAGATACGCAGTATTTT. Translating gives CASSPMTSSLITDTQYF.

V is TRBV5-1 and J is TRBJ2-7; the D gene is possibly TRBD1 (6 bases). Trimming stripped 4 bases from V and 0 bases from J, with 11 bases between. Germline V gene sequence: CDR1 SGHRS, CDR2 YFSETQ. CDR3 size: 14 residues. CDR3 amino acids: CASSPRDNSYEQYF. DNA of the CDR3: TGCGCCAGCAGCCCTCGGGACAACTCCTACGAGCAGTACTTC.

DNA of the CDR3: TGTGCCAGCAACGAACCGGGGGGCTCCGGGGAGCTGTTTTTT. This sequence encodes CASNEPGGSGELFF. The rearrangement links TRBV7-9 to TRBJ2-2; D perhaps matches TRBD2 (7 bases). Germline V gives CDR1 SEHNR, CDR2 FQNEAQ (reference sequence). V was pared by 7 bases and J by 6 bases, with 15 bases between. The CDR3 sequence is 14 residues long.

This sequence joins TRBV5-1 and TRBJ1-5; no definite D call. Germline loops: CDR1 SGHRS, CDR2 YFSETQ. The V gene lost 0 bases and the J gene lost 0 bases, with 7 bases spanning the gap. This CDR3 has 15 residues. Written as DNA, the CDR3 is TGCGCCAGCAGCTTGGACGGTGATAGCAATCAGCCCCAGCATTTT. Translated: CASSLDGDSNQPQHF. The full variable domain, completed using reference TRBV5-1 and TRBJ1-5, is KAGVTQTPRYLIKTRGQQVTLSCSPISGHRSVSWYQQTPGQGLQFLFEYFSETQRNKGNFPGRFSGRQFSNSRSEMNVSTLELGDSALYLCASSLDGDSNQPQHFGDGTRLSIL.